This section outlines one T cell receptor (beta chain) sequence together with its context. An end of the junction does not agree with germline; a read error may underlie this. These data originate in a study of regulatory T cells in long-lasting Graves disease. In germline, CDR1 is KGHSH, CDR2 LQKENI. The CDR3 spans 13 residues. To make TCR beta libraries, researchers used iRepertoire HTBI primers and Arm-PCR of CDR3 regions. TCRdb fed the multiplex PCR reads into MiXCR, producing one record per CDR3 protein. The repertoire holds roughly 500,000 distinct CDR3 sequences, with more than 10% as singletons. The time point denotes: newly diagnosed GD, antithyroid drugs for less than 3 months. Construction of the TCR library relied on RNA isolated from PBMCs. This sample was also put to use in a study of T cells in Graves' hyperthyroidism and ophthalmopathy. Per that study: Diagnosing involved the use of clinical symptoms, serum thyroxine and TRAb, thyroid ultrasound and orbital computed tomography. Blood held most thyroid clonotypes expanded above 0.001 frequency.

The gene calls are TRBV18 and TRBJ2-5; TRBD2 might be the D (5 bases). The TCR sequence derives from a young woman with Graves disease. Sequenced here: peripheral blood mononuclear cells (PBMCs), sampled at new diagnosis, from a patient treated with antithyroid drugs. In DNA, the CDR3 is TGTGCCAGCCCACCCGGGGTTGGGGAGACCCGGTACTTC. This codes for CASPPGVGETRYF. Complete variable domain (other parts from reference TRBV18 and TRBJ2-5): NAGVMQNPRHLVRRRGQEARLRCSPMKGHSHVYWYRQLPEEGLKFMVYLQKENIIDESGMPKERFSAEFPKEGPSILRIQQVVRGDSAAYFCASPPGVGETRYFGPGTRLLVL.